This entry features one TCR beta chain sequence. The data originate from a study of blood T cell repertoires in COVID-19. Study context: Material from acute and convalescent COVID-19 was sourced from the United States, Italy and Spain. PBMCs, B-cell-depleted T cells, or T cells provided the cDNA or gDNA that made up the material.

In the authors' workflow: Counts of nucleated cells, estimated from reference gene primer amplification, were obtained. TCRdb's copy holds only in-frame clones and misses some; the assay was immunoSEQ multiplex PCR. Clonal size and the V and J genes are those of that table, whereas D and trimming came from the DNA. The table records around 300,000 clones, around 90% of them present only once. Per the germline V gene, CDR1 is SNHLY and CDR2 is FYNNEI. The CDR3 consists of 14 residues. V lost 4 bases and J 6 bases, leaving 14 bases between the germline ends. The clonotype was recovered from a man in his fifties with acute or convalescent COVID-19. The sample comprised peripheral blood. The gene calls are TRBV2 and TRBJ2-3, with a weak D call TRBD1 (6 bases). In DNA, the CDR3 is TGTGCCAGCAGTGGGGACACCTGGGCGGATACGCAGTATTTT. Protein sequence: CASSGDTWADTQYF.